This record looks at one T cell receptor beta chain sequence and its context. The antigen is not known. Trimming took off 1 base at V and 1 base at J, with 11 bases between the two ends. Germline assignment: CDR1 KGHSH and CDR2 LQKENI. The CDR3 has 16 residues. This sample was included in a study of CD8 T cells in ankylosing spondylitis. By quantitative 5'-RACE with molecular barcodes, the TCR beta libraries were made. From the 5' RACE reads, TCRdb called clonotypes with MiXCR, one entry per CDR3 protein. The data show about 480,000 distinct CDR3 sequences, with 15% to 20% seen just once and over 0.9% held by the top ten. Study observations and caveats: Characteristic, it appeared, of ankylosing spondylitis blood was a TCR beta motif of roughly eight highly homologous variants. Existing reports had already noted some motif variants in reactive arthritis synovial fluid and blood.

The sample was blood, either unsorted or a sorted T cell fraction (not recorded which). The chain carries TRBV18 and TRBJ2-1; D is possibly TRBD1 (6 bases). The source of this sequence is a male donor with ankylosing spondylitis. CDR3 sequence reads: CASSPLTGSSYNEQFF. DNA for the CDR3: TGTGCCAGCTCACCACTTACAGGGTCGTCCTACAATGAGCAGTTCTTC.